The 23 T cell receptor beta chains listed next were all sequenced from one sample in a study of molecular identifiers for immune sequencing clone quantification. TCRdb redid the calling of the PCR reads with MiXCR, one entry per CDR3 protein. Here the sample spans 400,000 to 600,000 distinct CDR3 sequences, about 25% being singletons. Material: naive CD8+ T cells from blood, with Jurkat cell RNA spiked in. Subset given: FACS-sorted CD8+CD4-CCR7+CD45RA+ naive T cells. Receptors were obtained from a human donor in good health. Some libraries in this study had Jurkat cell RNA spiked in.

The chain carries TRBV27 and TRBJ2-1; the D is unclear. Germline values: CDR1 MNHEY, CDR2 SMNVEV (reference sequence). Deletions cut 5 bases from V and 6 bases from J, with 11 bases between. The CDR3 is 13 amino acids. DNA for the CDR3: TGTGCCAGCAGTGACATATCTTTCAATGAGCAGTTCTTC. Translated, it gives CASSDISFNEQFF.

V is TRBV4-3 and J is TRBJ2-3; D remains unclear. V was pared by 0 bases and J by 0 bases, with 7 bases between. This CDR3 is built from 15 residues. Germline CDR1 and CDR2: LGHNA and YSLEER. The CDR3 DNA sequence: TGCGCCAGCAGCCAAGATTTTAGTAGCACAGATACGCAGTATTTT. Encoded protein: CASSQDFSSTDTQYF.

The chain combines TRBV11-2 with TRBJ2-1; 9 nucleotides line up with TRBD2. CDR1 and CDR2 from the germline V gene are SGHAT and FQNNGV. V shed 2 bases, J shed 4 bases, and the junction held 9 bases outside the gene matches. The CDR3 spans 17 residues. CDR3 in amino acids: CASSLTSGTSIYNEQFF. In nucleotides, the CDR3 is TGTGCCAGCAGCTTAACCTCCGGGACTAGCATTTACAATGAGCAGTTCTTC.

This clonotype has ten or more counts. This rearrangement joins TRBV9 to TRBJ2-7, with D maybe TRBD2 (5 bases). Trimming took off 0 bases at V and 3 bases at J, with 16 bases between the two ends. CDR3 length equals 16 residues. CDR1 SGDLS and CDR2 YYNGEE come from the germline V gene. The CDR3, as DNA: TGTGCCAGCAGCGTAGGAGGTATCCCAGGAGGCTACGAGCAGTACTTC. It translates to CASSVGGIPGGYEQYF.

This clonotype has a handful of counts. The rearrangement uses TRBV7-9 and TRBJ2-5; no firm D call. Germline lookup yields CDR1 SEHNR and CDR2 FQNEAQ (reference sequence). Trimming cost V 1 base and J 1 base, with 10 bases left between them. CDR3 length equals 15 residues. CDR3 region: CASSLGWAGQETQYF. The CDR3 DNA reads TGTGCCAGCAGCTTAGGATGGGCAGGCCAAGAGACCCAGTACTTC.

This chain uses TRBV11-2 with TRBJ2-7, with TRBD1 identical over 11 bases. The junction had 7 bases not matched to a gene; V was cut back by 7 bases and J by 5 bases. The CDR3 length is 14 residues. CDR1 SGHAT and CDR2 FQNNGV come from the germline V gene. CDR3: CASIGQGAFHEQYF. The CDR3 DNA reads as TGTGCCAGCATCGGACAGGGGGCCTTCCACGAGCAGTACTTC. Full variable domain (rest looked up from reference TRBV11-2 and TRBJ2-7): EAGVAQSPRYKIIEKRQSVAFWCNPISGHATLYWYQQILGQGPKLLIQFQNNGVVDDSQLPKDRFSAERLKGVDSTLKIQPAKLEDSAVYLCASIGQGAFHEQYFGPGTRLTVT.

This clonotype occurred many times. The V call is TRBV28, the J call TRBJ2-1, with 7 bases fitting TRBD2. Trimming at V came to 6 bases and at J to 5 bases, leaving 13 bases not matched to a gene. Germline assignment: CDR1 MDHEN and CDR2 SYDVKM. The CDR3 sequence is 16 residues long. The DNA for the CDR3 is TGTGCCAGCAGCCCGGCTCGGGGACTACAAGACAATGAGCAGTTCTTC. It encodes CASSPARGLQDNEQFF.

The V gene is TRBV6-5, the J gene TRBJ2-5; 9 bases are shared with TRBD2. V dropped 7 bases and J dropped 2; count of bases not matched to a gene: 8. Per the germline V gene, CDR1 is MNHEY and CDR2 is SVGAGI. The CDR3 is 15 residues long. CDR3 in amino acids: CASTPTSGAQETQYF. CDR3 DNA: TGTGCCAGCACTCCGACTAGCGGAGCACAAGAGACCCAGTACTTC.

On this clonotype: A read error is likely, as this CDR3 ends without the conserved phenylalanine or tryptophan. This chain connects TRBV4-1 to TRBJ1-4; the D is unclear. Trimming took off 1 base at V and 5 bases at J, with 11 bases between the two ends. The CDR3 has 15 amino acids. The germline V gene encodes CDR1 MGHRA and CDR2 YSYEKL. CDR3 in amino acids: CASSQVGYQNEKLFL. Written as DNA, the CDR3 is TGCGCCAGCAGCCAAGTTGGATATCAAAATGAAAAACTGTTTTTA.

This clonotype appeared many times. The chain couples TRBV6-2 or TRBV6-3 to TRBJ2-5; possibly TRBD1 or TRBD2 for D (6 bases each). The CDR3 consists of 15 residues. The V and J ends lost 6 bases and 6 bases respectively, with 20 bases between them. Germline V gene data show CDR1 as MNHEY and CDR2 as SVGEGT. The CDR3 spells CASSPFVGGEKTQYF. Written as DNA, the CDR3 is TGTGCCAGCAGCCCATTCGTCGGGGGCGAGAAGACCCAGTACTTC.

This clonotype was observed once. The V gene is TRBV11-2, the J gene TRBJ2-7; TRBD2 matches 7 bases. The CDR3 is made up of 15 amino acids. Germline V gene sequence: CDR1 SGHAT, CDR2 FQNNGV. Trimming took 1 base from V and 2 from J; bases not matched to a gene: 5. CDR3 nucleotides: TGTGCCAGCAGCTTAGCCGGGGGGACTACCTACGAGCAGTACTTC. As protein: CASSLAGGTTYEQYF.

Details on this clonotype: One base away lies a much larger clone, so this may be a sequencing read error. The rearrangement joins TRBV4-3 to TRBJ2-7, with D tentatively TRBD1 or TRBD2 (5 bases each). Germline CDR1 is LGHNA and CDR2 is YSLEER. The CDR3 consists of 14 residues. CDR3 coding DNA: TGCGCCGGCAGCCAGGGAGCGTCTGCCTACGAGCAGTACTTC. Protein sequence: CAGSQGASAYEQYF.

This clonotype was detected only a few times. The CDR3 DNA reads as TGTGCCAGCAGCATCGGGACAGGTTACACCGGGGAGCTGTTTTTT. Translating gives CASSIGTGYTGELFF. This rearrangement joins TRBV5-4 to TRBJ2-2, with 8 bases identical to TRBD1. The CDR3 loop spans 15 amino acids. V shed 4 bases, J shed 3 bases, and the junction held 5 bases outside the gene matches. The germline V gene encodes CDR1 SGHNT and CDR2 YYREEE (reference sequence).

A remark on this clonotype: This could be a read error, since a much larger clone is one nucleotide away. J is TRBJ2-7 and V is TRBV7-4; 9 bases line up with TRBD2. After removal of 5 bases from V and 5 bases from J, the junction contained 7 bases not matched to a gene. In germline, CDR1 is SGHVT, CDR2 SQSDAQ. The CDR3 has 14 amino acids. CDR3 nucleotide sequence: TGTGCCAGCAGCCTTAGCGGGAGTGGGGACGAGCAGTACTTC. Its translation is CASSLSGSGDEQYF.

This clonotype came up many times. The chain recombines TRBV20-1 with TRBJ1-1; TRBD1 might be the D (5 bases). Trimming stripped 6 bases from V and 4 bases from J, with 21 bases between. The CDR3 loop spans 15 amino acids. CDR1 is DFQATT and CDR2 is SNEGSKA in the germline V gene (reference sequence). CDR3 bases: TGCAGTGCCCCGCAGGGTAAAGGGAATTTCACTGAAGCTTTCTTT. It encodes CSAPQGKGNFTEAFF.

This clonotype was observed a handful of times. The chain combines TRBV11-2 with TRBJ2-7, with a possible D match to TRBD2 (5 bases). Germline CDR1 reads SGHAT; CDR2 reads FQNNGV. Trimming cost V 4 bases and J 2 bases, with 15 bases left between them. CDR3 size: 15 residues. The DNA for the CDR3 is TGTGCCAGCAGCTATTCGCAGGCGGGCACCTACGAGCAGTACTTC. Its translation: CASSYSQAGTYEQYF.

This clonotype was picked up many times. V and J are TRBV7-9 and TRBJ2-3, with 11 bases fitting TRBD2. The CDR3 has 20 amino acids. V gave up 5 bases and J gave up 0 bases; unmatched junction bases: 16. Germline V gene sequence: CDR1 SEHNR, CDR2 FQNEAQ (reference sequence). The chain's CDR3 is CASSGYLAGGPASSTDTQYF. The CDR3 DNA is TGTGCCAGCAGCGGCTATTTAGCGGGAGGGCCGGCGTCTAGCACAGATACGCAGTATTTT.

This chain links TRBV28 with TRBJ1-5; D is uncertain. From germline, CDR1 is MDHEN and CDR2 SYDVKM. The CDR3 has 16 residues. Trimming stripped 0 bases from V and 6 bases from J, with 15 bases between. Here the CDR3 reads CASSLWARSPGQPQHF. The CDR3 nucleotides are TGTGCCAGCAGTTTATGGGCACGCTCGCCGGGTCAGCCCCAGCATTTT. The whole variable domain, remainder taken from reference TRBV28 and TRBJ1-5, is DVKVTQSSRYLVKRTGEKVFLECVQDMDHENMFWYRQDPGLGLRLIYFSYDVKMKEKGDIPEGYSVSREKKERFSLILESASTNQTSMYLCASSLWARSPGQPQHFGDGTRLSIL.

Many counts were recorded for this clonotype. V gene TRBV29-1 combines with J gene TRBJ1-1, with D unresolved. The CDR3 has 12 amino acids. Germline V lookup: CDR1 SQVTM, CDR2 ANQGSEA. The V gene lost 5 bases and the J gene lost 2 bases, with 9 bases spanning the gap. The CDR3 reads CSVPLGNTEAFF. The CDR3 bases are TGCAGCGTTCCACTCGGAAACACTGAAGCTTTCTTT.

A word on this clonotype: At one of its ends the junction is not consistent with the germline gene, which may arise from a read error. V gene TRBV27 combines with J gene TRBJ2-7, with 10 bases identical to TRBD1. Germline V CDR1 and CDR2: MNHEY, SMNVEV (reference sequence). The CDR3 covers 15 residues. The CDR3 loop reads CASSPGTGAGYEQHF. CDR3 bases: TGTGCCAGCAGTCCAGGGACAGGGGCGGGGTACGAGCAGCACTTC.

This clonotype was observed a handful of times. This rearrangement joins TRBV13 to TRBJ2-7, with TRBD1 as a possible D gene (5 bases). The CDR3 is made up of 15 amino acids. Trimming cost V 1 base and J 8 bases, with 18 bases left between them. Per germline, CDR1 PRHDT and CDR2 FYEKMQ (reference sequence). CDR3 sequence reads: CASSLVGASGPKQYF. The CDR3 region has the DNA TGTGCCAGCAGCTTAGTAGGGGCGTCCGGCCCCAAGCAGTACTTC.

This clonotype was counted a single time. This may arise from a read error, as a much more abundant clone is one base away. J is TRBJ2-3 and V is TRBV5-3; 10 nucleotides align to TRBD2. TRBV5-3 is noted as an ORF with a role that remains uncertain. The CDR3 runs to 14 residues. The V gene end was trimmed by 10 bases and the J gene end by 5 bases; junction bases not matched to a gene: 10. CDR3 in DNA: TGTGCCGGCAGCCTAGCGGGGGCCGGAGATACGCAGTATTTT. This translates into CAGSLAGAGDTQYF.

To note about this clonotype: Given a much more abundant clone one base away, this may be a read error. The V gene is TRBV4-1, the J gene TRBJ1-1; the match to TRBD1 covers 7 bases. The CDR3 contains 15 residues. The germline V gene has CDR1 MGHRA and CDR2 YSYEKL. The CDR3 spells CASSRNTGAATESFF. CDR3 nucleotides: TGCGCCAGCAGCCGAAATACAGGGGCCGCCACTGAATCTTTCTTT.